This T cell receptor beta chain stems from a study of cytomegalovirus exposure and HLA in healthy donors. Study-wide points: As a later analysis showed, a missense DCLRE1C variant was linked to trimming of TCR beta V- and J-genes. Testing in vitro showed three CMV-associated chains specific for CMV antigens. In an earlier analysis, in some 540 donors, most V segments appeared productive either ~87% or ~30% of the time.

As to this clone: What it binds is unknown.

The CDR3 runs 14 residues. Trimming cost V 2 bases and J 0 bases, with 7 bases left between them. CDR1 and CDR2 (germline): SGHAT, FQNNGV. Amplification used 60 Vbeta primers and 13 Jbeta primers. Clones were sequenced by immunoSEQ multiplex PCR, and TCRdb holds only the in-frame ones, with some missing. The sample lists approximately 130,000 clones; roughly 79% were seen once. This chain links TRBV11-2 with TRBJ2-5; D uncertain. The receptor was isolated from a young man in good health and CMV-seronegative. What was sequenced was PBMCs. DNA of the CDR3: TGTGCCAGCAGCTTATCACGGTACCAAGAGACCCAGTACTTC. It encodes CASSLSRYQETQYF.